These T cell receptor beta chains were read from a single sample in a study of blood T cells in healthy people across ages. In TCRdb, the 5' RACE reads were re-called with MiXCR into one record per CDR3 protein. The sample includes some 750,000 distinct CDR3 sequences, approximately 22% of them seen just once. Sequenced: blood. These receptors came from a man between 65 and 85 years old in good health. The CDR3 runs from the conserved cysteine through the conserved F or W. Each record gives: D gene, clone size, J gene, V gene, CDR3 DNA, CDR3 protein. A D gene is named only where the DNA matches it firmly. Clone size is stated in some rows and not others, as once, few, many or a class when expanded.

>TRBD2|NA|TRBJ2-1|TRBV3-1
TGTGCCAGCAGCCAAGATTGGAAGGCGGGGGGCCGGGATGAGCAGTTCTTC
CASSQDWKAGGRDEQFF
>NA|NA|TRBJ2-1|TRBV7-9
TGTGCCAGCAGCTTAGGGCATGGAGGAGTCTACAATGAGCAGTTCTTC
CASSLGHGGVYNEQFF
>NA|few|TRBJ1-5|TRBV7-8
TGTGCCAGCAGCTTATTGGGGAATAGCGATCAGCCCCAGCATTTT
CASSLLGNSDQPQHF
>TRBD2|NA|TRBJ2-3|TRBV7-2
TGTGCCAGCAGCCCAGGGGGACTAGCGGGTTTAGATACGCAGTATTTT
CASSPGGLAGLDTQYF
>TRBD2|few|TRBJ2-3|TRBV5-1
TGCGCCAGCGGCTTAGCGGGACCGAGCACAGATACGCAGTATTTT
CASGLAGPSTDTQYF
>NA|NA|TRBJ1-1|TRBV9
TGTGCCAGCAGCCCAACTGCAAGGGACACTGAAGCTTTCTTT
CASSPTARDTEAFF
>NA|NA|TRBJ1-2|TRBV15
TGTGCCACCAGCAGAGGGGACACTCAGGGGTATGGCTACACCTTC
CATSRGDTQGYGYTF
>NA|NA|TRBJ2-1|TRBV7-3
TGTGCCAGCAGCGCGAACGTGGGAGACAATGAGCAGTTCTTC
CASSANVGDNEQFF
>NA|few|TRBJ2-3|TRBV19
TGTGCCAGTAGTGTTGGGGTTCCTTCGGGCACAGATACGCAGTATTTT
CASSVGVPSGTDTQYF
>NA|NA|TRBJ2-7|TRBV10-3
TGTGCCATCAGTGTGCGAGACAGTGCTATCGACGAGCAGTACTTC
CAISVRDSAIDEQYF